This is a list of T cell receptor beta chains from one sample in a study of blood T cell repertoires in COVID-19. Measured with immunoSEQ multiplex PCR; TCRdb has only the in-frame clones, and not every one. The sample records hundreds of thousands of clones, roughly 90% being singletons. Source material: peripheral blood. These TCRs come from a woman aged 25 to 39 with COVID-19, enrolled during active disease. Both conserved end residues are part of each CDR3. Fields, in order: clone size, J gene, CDR3 length, V gene, D gene, CDR3 DNA, CDR3 protein. The D gene is left open where the match is weak. Clone size is shown for a subset of rows, as once, few, many or a class of expanded clone.

-	TRBJ2-7	13	TRBV7-6	-	TGTGCCAGCACCGCAGGGGCCTCCTACGAGCAGTACTTC	CASTAGASYEQYF
-	TRBJ2-5	14	TRBV11-3	-	TGTGCCAGCAGCCGTGACAGGCAGCCGGGGACCCAGTACTTC	CASSRDRQPGTQYF
-	TRBJ2-7	14	TRBV25-1	-	TGTGCCAGTCTAAGGCGGGGAACGAACTACGAGCAGTACTTC	CASLRRGTNYEQYF
-	TRBJ2-1	14	TRBV27	TRBD2	TGTGCCAGCGGAGCGGGGGCGGGCTACAATGAGCAGTTCTTC	CASGAGAGYNEQFF
-	TRBJ2-3	14	TRBV5-4	-	TGTGCCAGCAGCTTGGAGCGTAGCACAGATACGCAGTATTTT	CASSLERSTDTQYF
-	TRBJ2-7	13	TRBV18	-	TGTGCCAGCTCACCATCGTCTACCTACGAGCAGTACTTC	CASSPSSTYEQYF
-	TRBJ2-7	15	TRBV18	TRBD2	TGTGCCAGCTCACTGACAGCGGGGGTAAGCTACGAGCAGTACTTC	CASSLTAGVSYEQYF
-	TRBJ2-5	12	TRBV10-3	TRBD2	TGTGCAGCGGGGGGGCCTGGAGAGACCCAGTACTTC	CAAGGPGETQYF
once	TRBJ2-3	13	TRBV12-3/TRBV12-4	-	TGTGCCAGCAGGGTTGGAGCGACAGATACGCAGTATTTT	CASRVGATDTQYF
few	TRBJ1-2	16	TRBV18	-	TGTGCCAGCTCCCCTTTTGTTTCGGGGACATTGTATGGCTACACCTTC	CASSPFVSGTLYGYTF
-	TRBJ1-5	13	TRBV10-3	-	TGTGCCACCAGAACGGCACTAAATCAGCCCCAGCATTTT	CATRTALNQPQHF
-	TRBJ1-1	16	TRBV5-8	-	TGTGCCAGCAGCTATTTCACAGGGAAACGGAACACTGAAGCTTTCTTT	CASSYFTGKRNTEAFF
-	TRBJ1-5	14	TRBV7-2	TRBD1	TGTGCCAGCAGCTTGGGGGACAGATATCAGCCCCAGCATTTT	CASSLGDRYQPQHF
-	TRBJ2-7	13	TRBV5-1	-	TGCGCCAGCAGCTTCGGGATAGCCTACGAGCAGTACTTC	CASSFGIAYEQYF
-	TRBJ2-7	14	TRBV10-2	TRBD2	TGCGCCAGCAGTGAGTCCCGGGGGGTCTACGAGCAGTACTTC	CASSESRGVYEQYF
-	TRBJ2-2	15	TRBV9	TRBD2	TGTGCCAGCAGGGGACTAGCGGGCAACACCGGGGAGCTGTTTTTT	CASRGLAGNTGELFF
-	TRBJ2-7	15	TRBV4-1	TRBD1	TGCGCCAGCAGCCAACCCGGGACAGGGACGGCCGAGCAGTACTTC	CASSQPGTGTAEQYF
-	TRBJ1-5	22	TRBV23-1	TRBD1	TGCGCCAGCAGTCAATCAATTCGGGGGCGCAGGAGAATGAGGGGGCTGGGGTGTCCCCAGCATTTT	CASSQSIRGRRRMRGLGCPQHF
-	TRBJ1-1	13	TRBV12-3/TRBV12-4	-	TGTGCCAGCAGTTTAAGAGAGAACACTGAAGCTTTCTTT	CASSLRENTEAFF
once	TRBJ2-1	17	TRBV28	TRBD2	TGTGCCAGCAGTTCCCGGACTAGCGGGGGGATCGGGAATGAGCAGTTCTTC	CASSSRTSGGIGNEQFF
once	TRBJ2-7	15	TRBV19	TRBD1	TGTGCCAGTAGTATGGTCGACAGGGGCAGATACGAGCAGTACTTC	CASSMVDRGRYEQYF